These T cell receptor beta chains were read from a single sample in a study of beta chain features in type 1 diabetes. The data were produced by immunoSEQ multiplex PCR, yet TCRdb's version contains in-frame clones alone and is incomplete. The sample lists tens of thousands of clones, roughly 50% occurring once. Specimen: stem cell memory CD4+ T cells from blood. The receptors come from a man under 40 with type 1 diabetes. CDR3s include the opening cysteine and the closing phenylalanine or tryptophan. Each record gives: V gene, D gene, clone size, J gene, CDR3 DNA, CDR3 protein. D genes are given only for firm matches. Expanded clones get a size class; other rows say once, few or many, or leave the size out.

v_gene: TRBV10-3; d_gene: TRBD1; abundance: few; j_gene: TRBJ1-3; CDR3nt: TGTGCCATCAGTGGGGGACAGGGACTCTCTGGAAACACCATATATTTT; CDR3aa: CAISGGQGLSGNTIYF
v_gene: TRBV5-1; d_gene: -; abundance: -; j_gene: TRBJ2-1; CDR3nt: TGCGCCAGCAGCTTGAACGCGGGGAGCTACAATGAGCAGTTCTTC; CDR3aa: CASSLNAGSYNEQFF
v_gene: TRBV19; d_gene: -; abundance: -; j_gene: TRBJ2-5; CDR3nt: TGTGCCAGTAGTCCGTCTAGTGCGCAAGAGACCCAGTACTTC; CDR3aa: CASSPSSAQETQYF
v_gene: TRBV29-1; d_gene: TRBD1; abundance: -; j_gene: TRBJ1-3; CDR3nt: TGCAGCGGATCGGGACAGGGAGACACCATATATTTT; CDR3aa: CSGSGQGDTIYF
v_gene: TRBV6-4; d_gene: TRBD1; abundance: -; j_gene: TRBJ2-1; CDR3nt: TGTGCCAGCAGTCCCCGGGACAGGACGAATGAGCAGTTCTTC; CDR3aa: CASSPRDRTNEQFF
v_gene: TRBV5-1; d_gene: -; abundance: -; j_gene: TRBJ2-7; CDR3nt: TGCGCCAGCAAGACCGGGACACGCAACGAGCAGTACTTC; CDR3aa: CASKTGTRNEQYF
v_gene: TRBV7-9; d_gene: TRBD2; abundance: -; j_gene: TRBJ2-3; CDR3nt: TGTGCCAGCAGCCCCGGGACTAGCGGGAGGGCGGACACAGATACGCAGTATTTT; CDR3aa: CASSPGTSGRADTDTQYF
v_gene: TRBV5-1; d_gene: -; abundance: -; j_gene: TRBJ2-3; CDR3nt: TGCGCCAGCCTGCCCGAGGCGGGGCGCACAGATACGCAGTATTTT; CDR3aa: CASLPEAGRTDTQYF
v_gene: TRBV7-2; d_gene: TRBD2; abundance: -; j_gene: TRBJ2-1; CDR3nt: TGTGCCAGCAGCTTAGCCCTAGCGGGCCGCAATGAGCAGTTCTTC; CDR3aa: CASSLALAGRNEQFF
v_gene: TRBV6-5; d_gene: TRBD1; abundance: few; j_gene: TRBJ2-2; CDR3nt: TGTGCCAGCAGTTACGAAGGACAGGGGGCTCCCGGGGAGCTGTTTTTT; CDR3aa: CASSYEGQGAPGELFF
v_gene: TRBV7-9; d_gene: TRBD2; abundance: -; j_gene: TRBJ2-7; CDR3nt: TGTGCCAGCAGCTTAGAGTCTAGCGGGGGCTACGAGCAGTACTTC; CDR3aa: CASSLESSGGYEQYF
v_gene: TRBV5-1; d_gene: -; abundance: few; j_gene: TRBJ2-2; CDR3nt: TGCGCCAGCAGTGGACAGAACACCGGGGAGCTGTTTTTT; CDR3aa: CASSGQNTGELFF
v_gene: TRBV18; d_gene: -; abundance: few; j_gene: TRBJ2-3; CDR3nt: TGTGCCAGCTCACCCGACAGGAGCACAGATACGCAGTATTTT; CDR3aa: CASSPDRSTDTQYF
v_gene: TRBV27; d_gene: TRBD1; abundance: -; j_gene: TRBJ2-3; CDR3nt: TGTGCCAGCAGTTCCGCCGGGACAGGGGGCACAGATACGCAGTATTTT; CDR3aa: CASSSAGTGGTDTQYF
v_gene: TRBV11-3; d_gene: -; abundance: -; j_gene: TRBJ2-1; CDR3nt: TGTGCCAGCAGCTTAAACGGTTACAATGAGCAGTTCTTC; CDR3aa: CASSLNGYNEQFF
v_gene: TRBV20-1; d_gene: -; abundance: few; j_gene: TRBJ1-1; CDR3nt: TGCAGTGCTAGGGCGGAAACTGAAGCTTTCTTT; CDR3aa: CSARAETEAFF
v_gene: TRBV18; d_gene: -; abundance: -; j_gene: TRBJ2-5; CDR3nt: TGTGCCAGCTCCACCTCCCCAGGAGAGACCCAGTACTTC; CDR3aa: CASSTSPGETQYF
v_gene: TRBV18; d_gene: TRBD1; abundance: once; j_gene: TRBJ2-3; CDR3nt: TGTGCCAGCTCACCACCAAGGCGGACAGGGGAGTTAGATACGCAGTATTTT; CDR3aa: CASSPPRRTGELDTQYF
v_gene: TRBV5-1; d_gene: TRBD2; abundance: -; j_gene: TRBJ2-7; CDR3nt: TGCGCCAGCAGCCCAATAGCGGGAGAGTACGAGCAGTACTTC; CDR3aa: CASSPIAGEYEQYF
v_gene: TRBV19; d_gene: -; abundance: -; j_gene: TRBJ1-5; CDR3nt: TGTGCCAGTAGCTCAGGGAAGAGCAATCAGCCCCAGCATTTT; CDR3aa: CASSSGKSNQPQHF
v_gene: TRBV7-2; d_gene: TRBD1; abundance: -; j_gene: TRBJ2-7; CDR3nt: TGTGCCAGCAGCTTTGGACAGGGGGCAATCGAGCAGTACTTC; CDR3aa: CASSFGQGAIEQYF
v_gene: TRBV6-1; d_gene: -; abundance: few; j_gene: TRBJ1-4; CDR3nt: TGTGCCAGCAGCAGGGCGGCTAATGAAAAACTGTTTTTT; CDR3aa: CASSRAANEKLFF
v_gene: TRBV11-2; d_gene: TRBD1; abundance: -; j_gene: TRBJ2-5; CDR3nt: TGTGCCAGCAGCCCATCTCCAGGAACAGGGGTTGAGACCCAGTACTTC; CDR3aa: CASSPSPGTGVETQYF
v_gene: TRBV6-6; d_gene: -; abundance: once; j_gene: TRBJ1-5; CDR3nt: TGTGCCAGCAGGGGTGACAGTAATCAGCCCCAGCATTTT; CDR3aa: CASRGDSNQPQHF
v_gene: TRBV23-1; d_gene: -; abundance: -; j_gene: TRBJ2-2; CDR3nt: TGCGCCAGCAGTCATCCGGGGGCTAGCGGTTCCGGGGAGCTGTTTTTT; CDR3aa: CASSHPGASGSGELFF
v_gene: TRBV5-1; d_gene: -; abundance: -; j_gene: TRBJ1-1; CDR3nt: TGCGCCAGCAGCCCATGGAATGGGGCAGACGCTGAAGCTTTCTTT; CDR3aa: CASSPWNGADAEAFF
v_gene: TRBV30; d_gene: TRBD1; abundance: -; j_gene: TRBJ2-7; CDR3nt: TGTGCCTGGAGTGTACGGGGGACAGGGGGCCGCGAGCAGTACTTC; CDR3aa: CAWSVRGTGGREQYF
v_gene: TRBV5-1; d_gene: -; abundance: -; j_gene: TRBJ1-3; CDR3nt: TGCGCCAGCAGCTCTGGGGACACGAGGACTGGAAACACCATATATTTT; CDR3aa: CASSSGDTRTGNTIYF
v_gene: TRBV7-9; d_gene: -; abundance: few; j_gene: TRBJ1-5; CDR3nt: TGTGCCAGCAGCAGGACTGATAGCAATCAGCCCCAGCATTTT; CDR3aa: CASSRTDSNQPQHF
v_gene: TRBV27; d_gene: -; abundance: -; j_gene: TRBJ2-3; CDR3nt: TGTGCCAGCAGTTTAAAGGCGGGATGGTACCTCACAGATACGCAGTATTTT; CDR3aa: CASSLKAGWYLTDTQYF
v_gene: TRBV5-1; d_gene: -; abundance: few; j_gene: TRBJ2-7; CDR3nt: TGCGCCACCCTCTCCCACGAGCAGTACTTC; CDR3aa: CATLSHEQYF
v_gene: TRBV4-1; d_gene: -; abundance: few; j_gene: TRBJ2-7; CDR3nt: TGCGCCAGCAGCCAAGGGGACATTCCAACCTACGAGCAGTACTTC; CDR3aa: CASSQGDIPTYEQYF
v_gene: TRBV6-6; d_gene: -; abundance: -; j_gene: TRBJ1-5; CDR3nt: TGTGCCAGCAGTTACCTGGAGGCCCAGCATTTT; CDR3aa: CASSYLEAQHF
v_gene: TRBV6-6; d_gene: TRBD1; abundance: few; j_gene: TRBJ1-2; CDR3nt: TGTGCCAGCAGGCCACCGGGACAGGGGGCGGGTGGCTACACCTTC; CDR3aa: CASRPPGQGAGGYTF
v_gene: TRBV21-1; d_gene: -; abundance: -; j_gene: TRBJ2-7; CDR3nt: TGTGCCAGCAGCATCCGGGACAAGGGGACCTACGAGCAGTACTTC; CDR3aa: CASSIRDKGTYEQYF
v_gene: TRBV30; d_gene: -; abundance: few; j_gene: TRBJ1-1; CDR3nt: TGTGCCTGGAGTGTAACTAGGTGGAACACTGAAGCTTTCTTT; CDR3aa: CAWSVTRWNTEAFF
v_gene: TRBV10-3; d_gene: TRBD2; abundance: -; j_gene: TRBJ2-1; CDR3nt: TGTGCCATCACCAAGGAAGCTAGCGGGTGGGGTGGCAATGAGCAGTTCTTC; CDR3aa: CAITKEASGWGGNEQFF
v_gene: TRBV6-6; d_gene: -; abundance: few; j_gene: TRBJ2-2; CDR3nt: TGTGCCAGTGGAAACAGAGACACCGGGGAGCTGTTTTTT; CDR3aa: CASGNRDTGELFF
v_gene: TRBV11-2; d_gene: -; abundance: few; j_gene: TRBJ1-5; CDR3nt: TGTGCCAGCAGCTTAGAGCGGAACCAGCCCCAGCATTTT; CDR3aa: CASSLERNQPQHF
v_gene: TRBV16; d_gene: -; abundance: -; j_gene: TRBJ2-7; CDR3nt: TGTGCCAGCAGCCAATTTAGGAGGGGGGGATACGAGCAGTACTTC; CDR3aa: CASSQFRRGGYEQYF
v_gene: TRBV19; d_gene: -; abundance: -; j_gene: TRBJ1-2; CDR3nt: TGTGCCAGTAGGCCGACAGCTAACTATGGCTACACCTTC; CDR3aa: CASRPTANYGYTF
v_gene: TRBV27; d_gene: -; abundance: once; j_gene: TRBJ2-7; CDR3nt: TGTGCCAGCAGTTCCGACAGATTGGGGTACGAGCAGTACTTC; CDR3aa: CASSSDRLGYEQYF
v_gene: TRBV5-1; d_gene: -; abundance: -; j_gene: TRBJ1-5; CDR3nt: TGCGCCAGCAGCCCGGGACTGCGTAGCAATCAGCCCCAGCATTTT; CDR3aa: CASSPGLRSNQPQHF
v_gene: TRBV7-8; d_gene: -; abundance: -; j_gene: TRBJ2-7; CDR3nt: TGTGCCAGCAGCTTCGGACAGTCCTACGAGCAGTACTTC; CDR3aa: CASSFGQSYEQYF
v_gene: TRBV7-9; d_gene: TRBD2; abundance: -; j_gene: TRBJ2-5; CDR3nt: TGTGCCAGCAGAAAGGGACTAGCGGGACAGGGTCGAGAGACCCAGTACTTC; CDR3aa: CASRKGLAGQGRETQYF
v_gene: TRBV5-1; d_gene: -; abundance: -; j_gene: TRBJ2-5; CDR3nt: TGCGCCAGCAGCTTGGACCAGGAGACCCAGTACTTC; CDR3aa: CASSLDQETQYF
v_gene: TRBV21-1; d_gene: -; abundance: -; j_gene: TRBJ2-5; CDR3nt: TGTGCCAGCAGCAAAGGACTCAAGACCGAGACCCAGTACTTC; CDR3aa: CASSKGLKTETQYF
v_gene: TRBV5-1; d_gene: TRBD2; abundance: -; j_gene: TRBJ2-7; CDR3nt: TGCGCCAGCAGCCCGGGGACTAGCGGGCTGAGCTCCTACGAGCAGTACTTC; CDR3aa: CASSPGTSGLSSYEQYF
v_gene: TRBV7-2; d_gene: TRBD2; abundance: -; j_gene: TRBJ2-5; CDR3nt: TGTGCCAGCAGCTTAGGACCACCGGGAGGGGGAGAGACCCAGTACTTC; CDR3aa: CASSLGPPGGGETQYF
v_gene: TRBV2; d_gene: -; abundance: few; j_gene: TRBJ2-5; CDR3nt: TGTGCCAGCAGTGTGGGTAGCGGAAACCAAGAGACCCAGTACTTC; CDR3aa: CASSVGSGNQETQYF
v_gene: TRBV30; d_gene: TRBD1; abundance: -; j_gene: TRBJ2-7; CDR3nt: TGTGCCTGGAGTGTCCCGGGACAGGGATTCTCGAGGCCCTCCTCCTTTTACGAGCAGTACTTC; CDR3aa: CAWSVPGQGFSRPSSFYEQYF
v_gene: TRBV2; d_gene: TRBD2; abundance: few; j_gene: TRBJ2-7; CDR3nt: TGTGCCAGCGGGAGAGCGGGGGAGTCGGGCGAGCAGTACTTC; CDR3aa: CASGRAGESGEQYF
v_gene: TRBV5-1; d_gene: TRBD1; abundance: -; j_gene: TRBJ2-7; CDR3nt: TGCGCCAGCAGCCGGGGGGGACAGGGGGCATACGAGCAGTACTTC; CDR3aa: CASSRGGQGAYEQYF
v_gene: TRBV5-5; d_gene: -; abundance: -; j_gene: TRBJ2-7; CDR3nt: TGTGCCAGCAGCTTGGGACTACGCTCCTACGAGCAGTACTTC; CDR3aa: CASSLGLRSYEQYF
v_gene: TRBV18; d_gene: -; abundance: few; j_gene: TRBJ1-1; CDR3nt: TGTGCCAGCTCACCGCAGGACAGAAAAGCTTTCTTT; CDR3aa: CASSPQDRKAFF
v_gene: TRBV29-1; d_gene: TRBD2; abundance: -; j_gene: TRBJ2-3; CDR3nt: TGCAGCGTTGGTAGCGGGGGCCTCACAGATACGCAGTATTTT; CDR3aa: CSVGSGGLTDTQYF
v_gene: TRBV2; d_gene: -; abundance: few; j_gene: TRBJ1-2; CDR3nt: TGTGCCAGCAGTGAAGGCGGGATCCCGAACTATGGCTACACCTTC; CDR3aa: CASSEGGIPNYGYTF
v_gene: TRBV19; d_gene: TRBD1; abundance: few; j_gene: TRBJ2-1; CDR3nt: TGTGCCAGTAGGTCCCGGGACAGGGTAAATGAGCAGTTCTTC; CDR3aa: CASRSRDRVNEQFF